Listed below are T cell receptor beta chains from one sample, sequenced in a study of T cell responses to AZD1222 COVID-19 vaccine. Using immunoSEQ multiplex PCR, the repertoire was profiled, and TCRdb retains in-frame clones only, with some absent. This table holds about 100,000 clones, 80% to 90% found once. Sequencing was performed on peripheral blood, taken 28 days after the second AZD1222 dose. The receptor set was obtained from an adult who received the AZD1222 COVID-19 vaccine. CDR3s include the opening cysteine and the closing phenylalanine or tryptophan. A D gene is named only where the DNA matches it firmly. Size is stated for part of the rows, as once, few or many counts, or as a class when the clone is expanded.

v_gene	j_gene	abundance	d_gene	CDR3nt	CDR3aa
TRBV5-5	TRBJ2-7	NA	TRBD2	TGTGCCAGCAGCTTTTTTGCGGGAGATTACGAGCAGTACTTC	CASSFFAGDYEQYF
TRBV27	TRBJ1-2	NA	NA	TGTGCCAGCAGTCAGCGTAATAGGGGCTATGGCTACACCTTC	CASSQRNRGYGYTF
TRBV7-9	TRBJ1-4	NA	TRBD1	TGTGCCAGCAGCTTAGCAGACAGGGGAGGAGAAAAACTGTTTTTT	CASSLADRGGEKLFF
TRBV18	TRBJ2-7	NA	TRBD1	TGTGCCAGCTCACCTTCGGACAGGCCCTACGAGCAGTACTTC	CASSPSDRPYEQYF
TRBV18	TRBJ1-1	NA	NA	TGTGCCAGCTCCCAATCAGGGGCGAACACTGAAGCTTTCTTT	CASSQSGANTEAFF
TRBV4-3	TRBJ2-2	NA	NA	TGCGCCAGCAGCCCTTGGGCCGGGGAGCTGTTTTTT	CASSPWAGELFF
TRBV30	TRBJ1-5	few	NA	TGTGCCTGGAGTGTGGGTAAGTCGAGCAATCAGCCCCAGCATTTT	CAWSVGKSSNQPQHF
TRBV15	TRBJ1-4	NA	TRBD1	TGTGCCACCAGCAGAGGACAGGGCGCAACTAATGAAAAACTGTTTTTT	CATSRGQGATNEKLFF
TRBV6-2/TRBV6-3	TRBJ1-1	NA	NA	TGTGCCAGCAGTTATGGGGGGCCCCGGGGGGCTTTCTTT	CASSYGGPRGAFF
TRBV2	TRBJ2-1	NA	TRBD2	TGTGCCAGCAGACCCGGGACTAGCGCTTACAATGAGCAGTTCTTC	CASRPGTSAYNEQFF
TRBV7-9	TRBJ2-7	NA	NA	TGTGCCAGCAGCTTAGGTCAGACCCCGGGGCACGAGCAGTACTTC	CASSLGQTPGHEQYF
TRBV6-5	TRBJ1-5	NA	NA	TGTGCCAGCAGCCTGGAAATCAATCAGCCCCAGCATTTT	CASSLEINQPQHF
TRBV3-1/TRBV3-2	TRBJ2-7	NA	NA	TGTGCCAGCAGCCAAGTGGTTAAGACCTCCTACGAGCAGTACTTC	CASSQVVKTSYEQYF
TRBV18	TRBJ2-7	NA	TRBD2	TGTGCCAGCTCACCCTCGGGGGGAGCGGAGATTTCGTGGGGGCAGTACTTC	CASSPSGGAEISWGQYF
TRBV30	TRBJ1-4	few	NA	TGTGCCTGGAGTGTCCAGTTCGACGAAAAACTGTTTTTT	CAWSVQFDEKLFF
TRBV18	TRBJ1-5	NA	NA	TGTGCCAGCTCACTACGGGGGGATAGCAATCAGCCCCAGCATTTT	CASSLRGDSNQPQHF
TRBV29-1	TRBJ1-2	NA	TRBD1	TGCAGCGTTGAAATGACAGGGCCGGGTGGCTACACCTTC	CSVEMTGPGGYTF
TRBV4-1	TRBJ1-2	NA	NA	TGCGCCAGCAGCCAAGATTCCCGGACAGTCGGCTACACCTTC	CASSQDSRTVGYTF
TRBV18	TRBJ1-2	NA	TRBD1	TGTGCCAGCTCACCCGGGACAGACAATCATGGCTACACCTTC	CASSPGTDNHGYTF
TRBV5-1	TRBJ2-5	NA	NA	TGCGCCAGCAAAAGCGGTTGGGCGTACCAAGAGACCCAGTACTTC	CASKSGWAYQETQYF
TRBV7-8	TRBJ1-6	NA	NA	TGTGCCAGCAGCTTAGGGGTCAGGAGCTCCTATAATTCACCCCTCCACTTT	CASSLGVRSSYNSPLHF
TRBV28	TRBJ2-2	NA	TRBD2	TGTGCCAGCAGTTCCCACGGGACTAGCTTTGACGGGGAGCTGTTTTTT	CASSSHGTSFDGELFF
TRBV4-3	TRBJ2-2	few	NA	TGCGCCAGCAGCCCCAATGGGGACACTCTGAACACCGGGGAGCTGTTTTTT	CASSPNGDTLNTGELFF
TRBV4-1	TRBJ2-4	NA	TRBD2	TGCGCCAGCAGCCAAGCGTCTGGGACTAAGGAAAACATTCAGTACTTC	CASSQASGTKENIQYF
TRBV6-6	TRBJ2-7	few	TRBD1	TGTGCCAGCAGTGACCTCGGACAGGGGAACGAGCAGTACTTC	CASSDLGQGNEQYF
TRBV7-3	TRBJ2-2	NA	TRBD2	TGTGCCAGCAGCTTAATCGGGACTAGCGGGAGGAACACCGGGGAGCTGTTTTTT	CASSLIGTSGRNTGELFF
TRBV7-6	TRBJ1-6	NA	NA	TGTGCCAGCAGCACAGGACAGTACTATAATTCACCCCTCCACTTT	CASSTGQYYNSPLHF
TRBV29-1	TRBJ1-2	NA	TRBD1	TGCAGCATCAGACAGGGAATCGGCTACACCTTC	CSIRQGIGYTF
TRBV15	TRBJ2-5	NA	NA	TGTGCCACCAGCAGAGATTACGCCCAAGAGACCCAGTACTTC	CATSRDYAQETQYF
TRBV7-2	TRBJ1-1	NA	NA	TGTGCCAGCAGCTTAGCGCAGAGTAACACTGAAGCTTTCTTT	CASSLAQSNTEAFF
TRBV27	TRBJ2-1	NA	NA	TGTGCCAGCAGTTTTGGTCAACAATCACACAATGAGCAGTTCTTC	CASSFGQQSHNEQFF
TRBV6-5	TRBJ1-2	NA	NA	TGTGCCAGCAGTCACACGGTGGAAACTAACTATGGCTACACCTTC	CASSHTVETNYGYTF
TRBV19	TRBJ1-1	few	NA	TGTGCCAGTACGGATTTCGGGGACGTGAACACTGAAGCTTTCTTT	CASTDFGDVNTEAFF
TRBV19	TRBJ2-1	NA	TRBD2	TGTGCCAGTAGTGCCCCTCTTTGGTGGGAGGGCGTGTCCTACAATGAGCAGTTCTTC	CASSAPLWWEGVSYNEQFF
TRBV19	TRBJ2-7	few	TRBD1	TGTGCCAGTAGTCTACGGACAGGATTTGGCGAGCAGTACTTC	CASSLRTGFGEQYF
TRBV5-5	TRBJ2-7	NA	TRBD2	TGTGCCAGCAGCCCTAGCGGGAGGGGATACGAGCAGTACTTC	CASSPSGRGYEQYF
TRBV30	TRBJ1-4	NA	TRBD1	TGTGCCTGGAGTACAACCGGGACAGGGAATGAAAAACTGTTTTTT	CAWSTTGTGNEKLFF
TRBV29-1	TRBJ1-1	NA	NA	TGCAGCGTTGAACGAAGGGACCCTGAAGCTTTCTTT	CSVERRDPEAFF
TRBV7-8	TRBJ1-5	NA	TRBD1	TGTGCCAGCAGCTTAGCGGGTATTTGGACAGGGAGAGGCAATCAGCCCCAGCATTTT	CASSLAGIWTGRGNQPQHF
TRBV4-2	TRBJ2-7	NA	NA	TGTGCCAGCAGCCAAGATATACCGGGCCGAGGAGACGAGCAGTACTTC	CASSQDIPGRGDEQYF
TRBV28	TRBJ2-3	NA	NA	TGTGCCAGCAGTTTAAGGAGGGGTACAGATACGCAGTATTTT	CASSLRRGTDTQYF
TRBV7-2	TRBJ2-7	NA	NA	TGTGCCAGCAGCTTAGGCCGCGCCTACGAGCAGTACTTC	CASSLGRAYEQYF
TRBV7-2	TRBJ2-7	NA	NA	TGTGCCAGCAGCTTAGAACGTGAGAGCGAGCAGTACTTC	CASSLERESEQYF
TRBV5-1	TRBJ1-1	NA	TRBD1	TGCGCCAGCAGCCCCCAGGGGGCCAACACTGAAGCTTTCTTT	CASSPQGANTEAFF
TRBV7-9	TRBJ1-2	NA	NA	TGTGCCAGCAGCTTAGGGGAGTCCTCCTATGGCTACACCTTC	CASSLGESSYGYTF
TRBV7-2	TRBJ2-5	NA	TRBD2	TGTGCCTGTCGGGAGGGGCGGGCTCGACAAGAGACCCAGTACTTC	CACREGRARQETQYF